This T cell receptor beta chain was identified in a study of blood T cell repertoires in COVID-19. The V end was cut by 2 bases, the J end by 4 bases, with 6 bases between. The CDR3 runs 12 residues. CDR1 SNHLY and CDR2 FYNNEI come from the germline V gene. TCRdb's copy holds only in-frame clones and misses some; the assay was immunoSEQ multiplex PCR. The sample carries 250,000 to 350,000 clones, approximately 88% recorded once. Cohort 3 recovery required two negative PCRs, clearance, or symptom resolution. The chain joins TRBV2 to TRBJ2-7, with D unresolved. This clonotype was sampled from a woman between 25 and 40 years old who had recovered from COVID-19. Sequenced input: PBMCs or T cells enriched from blood (not recorded which). The CDR3 is CASSETGYEQYF. CDR3 DNA sequence: TGTGCCAGCAGTGAAACTGGTTACGAGCAGTACTTC.